A single sample gave rise to the 17 T cell receptor beta chains below, sequenced in a study of shared clonotypes between healthy human individuals. Profiling relied on immunoSEQ multiplex PCR, and the TCRdb table lists in-frame clones only, not all of them. The sample yields approximately 1.5 million clones, under 99% seen once. Input material: naive CD4+ T cells sorted from blood. Specified subset: CD45RA+ positively selected. The receptor set was obtained from a man aged 25-45 years in good health.

The CDR3, as DNA: TGTGCCAGCAGTGATTACAGAGACCGTCCACGATACTACAATGAGCAGTTCTTC. Translated: CASSDYRDRPRYYNEQFF. The chain joins TRBV2 to TRBJ2-1, with no clear D. CDR3 length: 18 amino acids. V was trimmed by 3 bases and J by 3 bases, leaving 21 bases between them. Germline CDR1 reads SNHLY; CDR2 reads FYNNEI.

The gene calls are TRBV7-6 and TRBJ2-1; D perhaps matches TRBD2 (6 bases). The CDR3 sequence is 16 residues long. With 4 bases removed from V and 0 bases from J, the gap between germline ends came to 13 bases. The germline V gene has CDR1 SGHVS and CDR2 FNYEAQ. CDR3 sequence: CASSSLASRSYNEQFF. CDR3 coding DNA: TGTGCCAGCAGCTCCCTAGCGTCGCGCTCCTACAATGAGCAGTTCTTC.

For the CDR3, the DNA is TGTGCCAGCAGGGGTGTTAGCGGGAGCGAGCAGTACTTC. Its protein product is CASRGVSGSEQYF. The chain recombines TRBV5-8 with TRBJ2-7; 9 bases match TRBD2. Germline lookup yields CDR1 SGHTS and CDR2 YDEGEE. Trimming cost V 5 bases and J 6 bases; bases outside gene matches: 6. CDR3 length equals 13 residues.

The V call is TRBV10-3, the J call TRBJ1-1; D gene unclear. This CDR3 comprises 14 residues. V was trimmed by 4 bases and J by 1 base, leaving 10 bases between them. Looked up from germline, CDR1 is ENHRY and CDR2 is SYGVKD. CDR3 in amino acids: CAISGRTANTEAFF. For the CDR3, the DNA is TGTGCCATCAGTGGAAGGACGGCGAACACTGAAGCTTTCTTT.

V usage is TRBV18 and J usage is TRBJ2-5, with 9 bases lining up with TRBD1. The V gene's germline CDR1 is KGHSH and CDR2 LQKENI. This CDR3 has 16 amino acids. With V trimmed by 3 bases and J by 5 bases, 10 bases remained unmatched. The CDR3 bases are TGTGCCAGCTCACCTCTAACCGGGACAGGGATTGAGACCCAGTACTTC. Protein sequence: CASSPLTGTGIETQYF.

Concerning this clone itself: The sample contains more than one DNA sequence encoding this CDR3. This chain links TRBV18 with TRBJ2-2; D is perhaps TRBD2 (6 bases). This CDR3 contains 16 residues. The V and J ends lost 3 bases and 0 bases respectively, with 11 bases between them. Germline CDR1 is KGHSH and CDR2 is LQKENI. CDR3 region: CASSPAGGANTGELFF. The CDR3 DNA reads as TGTGCCAGCTCACCTGCCGGAGGGGCGAACACCGGGGAGCTGTTTTTT.

The J gene is TRBJ1-2, the V gene TRBV30; 7 bases match TRBD1. The germline CDR1 and CDR2 sequences are GTSNPN and SVGIG (reference sequence). The CDR3 covers 14 residues. The J segment lost 5 bases and the V segment lost 3 bases, leaving 9 bases of the junction unmatched. The CDR3 region is CAWSLNRGEYGYTF. CDR3 sequence (DNA): TGTGCCTGGAGCCTGAACAGGGGAGAGTATGGCTACACCTTC.

The rearrangement uses TRBV10-3 and TRBJ2-7, with TRBD2 matching over 13 bases. The trim removed 3 bases at V and 1 base at J, leaving 3 bases unmatched. The CDR3 covers 16 residues. The germline V gene has CDR1 ENHRY and CDR2 SYGVKD. This chain's CDR3 is CAISEGLAGASYEQYF. In nucleotides, the CDR3 is TGTGCCATCAGTGAAGGACTAGCGGGAGCTTCCTACGAGCAGTACTTC.

The V gene is TRBV11-2, the J gene TRBJ2-7; D gene unclear. The CDR3 has 14 residues. Germline-derived CDR1 and CDR2 are SGHAT and FQNNGV. Trimming removed 0 bases at V and 2 bases at J, with 8 bases between. The CDR3 region has the DNA TGTGCCAGCAGCTTAGATGGAAGGGCCTACGAGCAGTACTTC. Residues: CASSLDGRAYEQYF.

The chain links TRBV14 to TRBJ2-1; the match to TRBD2 covers 11 bases. V trimming: 0 bases; J trimming: 9 bases; junction bases outside the gene matches: 7. The CDR3 totals 16 residues. Germline V gene sequence: CDR1 SGHDN, CDR2 FVKESK. CDR3 nucleotides: TGTGCCAGCAGCCAAGATTCACTAGCGGGAGTAAGTGAGCAGTTCTTC. As protein: CASSQDSLAGVSEQFF. Full variable domain (missing parts from reference TRBV14 and TRBJ2-1): EAGVTQFPSHSVIEKGQTVTLRCDPISGHDNLYWYRRVMGKEIKFLLHFVKESKQDESGMPNNRFLAERTGGTYSTLKVQPAELEDSGVYFCASSQDSLAGVSEQFFGPGTRLTVL.

The chain has TRBV29-1 and TRBJ1-2; maybe TRBD1 (5 bases). This CDR3 comprises 15 residues. The V end was cut by 6 bases, the J end by 3 bases, with 20 bases between. CDR1 and CDR2 (germline): SQVTM, ANQGSEA. CDR3 protein: CSVEANPGTYYGYTF. For the CDR3, the DNA is TGCAGCGTAGAGGCGAATCCCGGGACGTACTATGGCTACACCTTC.

The chain is built from TRBV7-9 and TRBJ2-5; no firm D call. Per the germline V gene, CDR1 is SEHNR and CDR2 is FQNEAQ (reference sequence). This CDR3 has 11 residues. The V and J ends lost 5 bases and 5 bases respectively, with 6 bases between them. CDR3 in amino acids: CASSPIETQYF. The CDR3 DNA reads as TGTGCCAGCAGCCCGATTGAGACCCAGTACTTC.

The chain employs TRBV25-1 and TRBJ2-1; 9 bases are a match to TRBD2. V dropped 4 bases and J dropped 0; count of bases not matched to a gene: 7. Germline V lookup: CDR1 MGHDK, CDR2 SYGVNS. The CDR3 loop spans 17 amino acids. CDR3: CASSGRLAASSYNEQFF. The CDR3 DNA follows: TGTGCCAGCAGTGGGCGACTAGCGGCCAGCTCCTACAATGAGCAGTTCTTC.

The rearrangement uses TRBV7-8 and TRBJ2-3; no clear D. CDR3 size: 15 residues. V was shortened by 5 bases and J by 3 bases, with 15 bases between the two germline ends. Per the germline V gene, CDR1 is SGHVS and CDR2 is FQNEAQ. The CDR3: CASSRGPGRTDTQYF. The CDR3, as DNA: TGTGCCAGCAGCCGTGGTCCCGGTAGGACAGATACGCAGTATTTT.

V is TRBV6-5 and J is TRBJ1-1; D unclear. The ends were cut back, 0 bases at V and 0 bases at J, with 8 bases in the middle. The CDR3 has 15 residues. Germline V gene lookup returns CDR1 MNHEY and CDR2 SVGAGI. In DNA, the CDR3 is TGTGCCAGCAGTTACTCGGGGTCGGTGAACACTGAAGCTTTCTTT. Translating gives CASSYSGSVNTEAFF.

Only a few counts were recorded for this clone. J is TRBJ2-7 and V is TRBV20-1; D is ambiguous. The length of the CDR3 is 11 residues. Germline V gene data show CDR1 as DFQATT and CDR2 as SNEGSKA (reference sequence). Trimming pared 1 base from V and 3 bases from J, leaving 4 bases between. The chain's CDR3 is CSARGNYEQYF. The CDR3 nucleotides read TGCAGTGCTAGAGGGAACTACGAGCAGTACTTC.

Only a few counts were recorded for this clone. The chain uses TRBV28 and TRBJ2-5; D is ambiguous. This CDR3 comprises 13 residues. Trimming removed 1 base at V and 1 base at J, with 4 bases between. Germline V CDR1 and CDR2: MDHEN, SYDVKM. The CDR3 DNA is TGTGCCAGCAGTTTATACAGCCAAGAGACCCAGTACTTC. This translates into CASSLYSQETQYF. The variable domain in full, with the rest retrieved from reference TRBV28 and TRBJ2-5, is DVKVTQSSRYLVKRTGEKVFLECVQDMDHENMFWYRQDPGLGLRLIYFSYDVKMKEKGDIPEGYSVSREKKERFSLILESASTNQTSMYLCASSLYSQETQYFGPGTRLLVL.